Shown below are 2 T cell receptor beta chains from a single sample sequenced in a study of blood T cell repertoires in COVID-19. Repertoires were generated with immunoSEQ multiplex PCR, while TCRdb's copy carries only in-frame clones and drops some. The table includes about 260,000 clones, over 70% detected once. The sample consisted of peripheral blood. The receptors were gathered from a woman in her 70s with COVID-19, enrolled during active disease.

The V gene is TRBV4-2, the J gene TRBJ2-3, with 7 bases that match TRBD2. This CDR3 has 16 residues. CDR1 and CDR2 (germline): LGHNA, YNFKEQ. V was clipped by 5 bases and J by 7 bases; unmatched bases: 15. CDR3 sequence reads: CASSVTVAGPLNTQYF. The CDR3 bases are TGTGCCAGCAGCGTCACCGTAGCGGGCCCTCTAAATACGCAGTATTTT.

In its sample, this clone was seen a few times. CDR3 DNA: TGTGCCTGGAGTACCCCGACAGGGGGAAACACCATATATTTT. This translates into CAWSTPTGGNTIYF. This chain links TRBV30 with TRBJ1-3, with 7 bases aligning to TRBD1. Germline V gene data show CDR1 as GTSNPN and CDR2 as SVGIG (reference sequence). The CDR3 has 14 amino acids. V shed 2 bases and J 4 bases; nucleotides not matched to a gene: 5.